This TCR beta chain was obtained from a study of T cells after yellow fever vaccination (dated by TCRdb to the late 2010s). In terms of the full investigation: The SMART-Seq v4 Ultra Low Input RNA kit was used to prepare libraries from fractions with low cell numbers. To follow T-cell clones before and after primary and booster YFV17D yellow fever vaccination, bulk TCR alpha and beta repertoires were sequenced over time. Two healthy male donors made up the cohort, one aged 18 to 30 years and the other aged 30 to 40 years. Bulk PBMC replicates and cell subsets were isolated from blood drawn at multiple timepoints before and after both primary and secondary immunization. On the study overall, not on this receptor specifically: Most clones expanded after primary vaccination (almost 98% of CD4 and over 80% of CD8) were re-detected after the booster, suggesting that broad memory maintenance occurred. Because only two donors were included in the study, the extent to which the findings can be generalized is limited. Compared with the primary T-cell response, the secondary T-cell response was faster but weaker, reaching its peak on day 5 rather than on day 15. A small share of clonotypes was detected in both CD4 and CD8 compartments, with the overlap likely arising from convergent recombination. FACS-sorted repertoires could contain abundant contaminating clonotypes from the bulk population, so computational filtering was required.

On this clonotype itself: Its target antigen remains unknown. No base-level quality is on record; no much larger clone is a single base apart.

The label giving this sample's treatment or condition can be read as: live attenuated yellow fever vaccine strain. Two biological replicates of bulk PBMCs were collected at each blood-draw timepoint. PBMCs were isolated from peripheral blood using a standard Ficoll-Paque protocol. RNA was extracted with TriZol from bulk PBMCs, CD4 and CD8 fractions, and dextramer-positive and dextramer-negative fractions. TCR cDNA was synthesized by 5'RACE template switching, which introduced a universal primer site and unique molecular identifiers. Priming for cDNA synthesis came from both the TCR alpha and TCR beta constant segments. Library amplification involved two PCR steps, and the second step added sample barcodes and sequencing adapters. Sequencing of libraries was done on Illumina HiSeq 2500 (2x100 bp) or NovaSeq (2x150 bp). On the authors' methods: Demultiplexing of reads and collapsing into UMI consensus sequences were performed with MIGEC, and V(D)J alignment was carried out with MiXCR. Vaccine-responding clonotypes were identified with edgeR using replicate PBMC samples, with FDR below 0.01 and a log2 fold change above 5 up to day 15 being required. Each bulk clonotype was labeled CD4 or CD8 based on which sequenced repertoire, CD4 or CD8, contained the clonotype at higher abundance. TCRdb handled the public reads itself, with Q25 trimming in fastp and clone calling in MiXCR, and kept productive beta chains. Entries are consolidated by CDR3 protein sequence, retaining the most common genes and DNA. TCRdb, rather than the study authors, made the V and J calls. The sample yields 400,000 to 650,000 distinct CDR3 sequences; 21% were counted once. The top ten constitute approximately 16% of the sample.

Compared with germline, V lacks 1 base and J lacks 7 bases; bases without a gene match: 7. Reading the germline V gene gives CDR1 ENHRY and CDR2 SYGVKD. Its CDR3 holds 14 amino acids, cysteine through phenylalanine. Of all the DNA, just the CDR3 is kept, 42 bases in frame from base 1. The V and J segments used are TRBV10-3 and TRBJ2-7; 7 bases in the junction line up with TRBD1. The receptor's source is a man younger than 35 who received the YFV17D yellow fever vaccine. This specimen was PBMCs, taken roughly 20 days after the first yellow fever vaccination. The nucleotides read TGTGCCATCAGTGAGTTCCCGGGACAGCGAGAGCAGTACTTC. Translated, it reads CAISEFPGQREQYF.